This T cell receptor beta chain stems from a study of CD8 T cells in Susac syndrome. CD8+ and CD4+ T cells circulating in blood were sequenced for TCR beta. Negative isolation was used for CD8+ and CD4+ T cells, and FACS enrichment was applied to TEMRA cells. In regard to this clonotype: Its specificity is unknown.

Regarding the study as a whole: It was acknowledged in the study that its TCR sequencing and HLA analysis involved a relatively small number of individuals.

The CDR3 contains 14 residues. V was clipped by 7 bases and J by 4 bases; unmatched bases: 11. Germline V gene data show CDR1 as SGHRS and CDR2 as YFSETQ. Reverse transcription of roughly 0.5 to 1 ug RNA was carried out with random hexamers. The TCR beta CDR3 was amplified by immunoSEQ multiplex PCR across 54 Vbeta, 13 Jbeta. TCRdb independently ran MiXCR on the immunoSEQ multiplex PCR reads; one entry per CDR3 protein. The sample contains a few hundred thousand distinct CDR3 sequences, approximately 89% of which appear only once. The genes are TRBV5-1 and TRBJ2-7, with 7 bases matching TRBD1. The TCR comes from a human donor with multiple sclerosis. Material for sequencing was CD8+ T cells from PBMCs. In DNA form, the CDR3 reads TGCGCCAGCGGAGGCACAGGGGCCGATTACGAGCAGTACTTC. Its translation is CASGGTGADYEQYF.